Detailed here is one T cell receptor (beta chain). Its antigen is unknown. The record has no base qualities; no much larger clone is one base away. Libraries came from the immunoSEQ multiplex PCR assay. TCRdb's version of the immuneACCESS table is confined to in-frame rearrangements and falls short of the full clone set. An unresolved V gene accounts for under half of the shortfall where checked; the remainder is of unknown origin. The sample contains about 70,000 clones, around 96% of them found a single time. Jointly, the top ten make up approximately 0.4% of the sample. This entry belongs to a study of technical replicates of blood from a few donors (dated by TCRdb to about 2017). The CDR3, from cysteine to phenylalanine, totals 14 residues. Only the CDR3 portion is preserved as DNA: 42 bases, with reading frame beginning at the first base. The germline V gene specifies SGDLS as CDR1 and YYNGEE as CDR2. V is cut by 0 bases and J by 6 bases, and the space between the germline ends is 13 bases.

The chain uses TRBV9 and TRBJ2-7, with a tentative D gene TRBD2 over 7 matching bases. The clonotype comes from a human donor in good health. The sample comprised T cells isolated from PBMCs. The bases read TGTGCCAGCAGCGTAGCACAGGGAGGGACCGAGCAGTACTTC. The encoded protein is CASSVAQGGTEQYF.